This paragraph reports one T cell receptor beta chain. These data come from a study of T-cell memory formation after mild COVID-19. Germline CDR1 DFQATT, CDR2 SNEGSKA (reference sequence). The CDR3 sequence is 16 residues long. The V segment lost 0 bases and the J segment 4 bases; nucleotides outside the gene matches: 9. Using its own MiXCR run on the 5' RACE reads, TCRdb lists one record per CDR3 protein. The sample contains about 470,000 distinct CDR3 sequences, 15% to 20% of which appear only once. This clonotype was sampled from an adult woman who had mild COVID-19 (a few samples of this study predate the infection). Cell type and time point are not known. Sequencing was carried out using PBMCs or a T cell subset sorted from them (not recorded which). This chain links TRBV20-1 with TRBJ1-2, with TRBD1 matching over 9 bases. The CDR3 loop reads CSARDTGQGEAYGYTF. The DNA of the CDR3 is TGCAGTGCTAGAGATACGGGACAGGGAGAGGCCTATGGCTACACCTTC.